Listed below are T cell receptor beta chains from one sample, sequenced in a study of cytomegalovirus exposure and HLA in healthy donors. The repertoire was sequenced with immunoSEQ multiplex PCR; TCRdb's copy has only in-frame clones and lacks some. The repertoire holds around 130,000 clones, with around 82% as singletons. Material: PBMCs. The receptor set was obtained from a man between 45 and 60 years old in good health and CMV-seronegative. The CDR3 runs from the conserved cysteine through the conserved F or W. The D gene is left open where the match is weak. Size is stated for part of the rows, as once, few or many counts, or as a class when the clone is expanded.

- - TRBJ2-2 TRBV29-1 CSVGTPRNTGELFF TGCAGCGTTGGCACACCACGGAACACCGGGGAGCTGTTTTTT
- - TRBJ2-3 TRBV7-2 CASSSNTDTQYF TGTGCCAGCAGCTCTAACACAGATACGCAGTATTTT
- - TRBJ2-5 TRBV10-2 CASSDSRLGTQETQYF TGCGCCAGCAGTGATTCAAGACTAGGAACTCAAGAGACCCAGTACTTC
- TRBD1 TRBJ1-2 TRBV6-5 CASSTGTGEGGYTF TGTGCCAGCAGCACCGGGACAGGGGAAGGTGGCTACACCTTC
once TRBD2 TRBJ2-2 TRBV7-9 CASSLASREGGELFF TGTGCCAGCAGCTTAGCTTCTAGGGAGGGCGGGGAGCTGTTTTTT
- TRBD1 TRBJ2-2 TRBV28 CASRVARGLSGELFF TGTGCCAGCAGGGTTGCCAGGGGGCTGTCCGGGGAGCTGTTTTTT
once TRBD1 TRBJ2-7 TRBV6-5 CASRLDRARTYEQYF TGTGCCAGCAGGCTAGACAGGGCGCGGACCTACGAGCAGTACTTC
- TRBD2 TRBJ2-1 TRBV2 CASRGGLAGVRQFF TGTGCCAGCAGGGGAGGACTAGCGGGAGTCAGGCAGTTCTTC
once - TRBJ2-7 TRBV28 CASSLRAGEKREQYF TGTGCCAGCAGCCTCAGGGCAGGGGAAAAGAGGGAGCAGTACTTC
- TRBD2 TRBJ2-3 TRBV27 CAARPGGTDTQYF TGTGCCGCACGACCGGGAGGGACAGATACGCAGTATTTT
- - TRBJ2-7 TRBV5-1 CASSLATKGPYEQYF TGCGCCAGCAGCTTGGCCACAAAGGGGCCCTACGAGCAGTACTTC
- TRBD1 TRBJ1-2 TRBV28 CASRAGTGNYGYTF TGTGCCAGCAGGGCCGGGACAGGGAACTATGGCTACACCTTC
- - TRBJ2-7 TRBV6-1 CASSKRRVGDEQYF TGTGCCAGCAGTAAGAGGCGCGTAGGGGACGAGCAGTACTTC
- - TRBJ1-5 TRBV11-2 CASSQTAGSNQPQHF TGTGCCAGCAGCCAAACGGCGGGTAGCAATCAGCCCCAGCATTTT
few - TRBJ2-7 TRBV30 CAWSVSPLGEQYF TGTGCCTGGAGTGTCTCGCCGCTCGGCGAGCAGTACTTC
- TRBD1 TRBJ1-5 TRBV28 CASTTIDRGLSQPQHF TGTGCCAGCACAACCATAGACAGGGGATTGAGTCAGCCCCAGCATTTT
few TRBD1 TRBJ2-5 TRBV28 CASTFRDRAAQAQYF TGTGCCAGCACTTTCCGGGACAGGGCCGCCCAGGCCCAGTACTTC
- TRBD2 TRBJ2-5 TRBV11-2 CASSLTSGRETQYF TGTGCCAGCAGCCTGACTAGCGGGCGGGAGACCCAGTACTTC
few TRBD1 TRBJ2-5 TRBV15 CATSPRGTGVETQYF TGTGCCACCAGCCCTAGGGGGACAGGGGTGGAGACCCAGTACTTC
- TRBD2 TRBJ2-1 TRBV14 CASSQSGTSHNEQFF TGTGCCAGCAGCCAATCAGGGACTAGCCACAATGAGCAGTTCTTC
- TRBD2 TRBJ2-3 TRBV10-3 CAISEASGRYRNTDTQYF TGTGCCATCAGTGAGGCTAGCGGGAGATACAGAAACACAGATACGCAGTATTTT
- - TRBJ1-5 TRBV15 CATSRDGRTSHQPQHF TGTGCCACCAGCAGAGATGGGCGGACAAGTCATCAGCCCCAGCATTTT
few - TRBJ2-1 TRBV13 CASSPGVGEDEQFF TGTGCCAGCAGCCCAGGGGTGGGAGAAGATGAGCAGTTCTTC
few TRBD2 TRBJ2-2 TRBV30 CAWSGGGNTGELFF TGTGCCTGGAGTGGCGGGGGTAACACCGGGGAGCTGTTTTTT
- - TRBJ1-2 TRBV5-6 CASSGQGYGYTF TGTGCCAGCAGCGGGCAGGGGTATGGCTACACCTTC
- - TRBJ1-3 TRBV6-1 CASRVVASSGNTIYF TGTGCCAGCAGGGTCGTCGCGAGCTCTGGAAACACCATATATTTT
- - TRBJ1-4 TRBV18 CANSPRTGEKLFF TGTGCCAACTCACCCCGGACGGGGGAAAAACTGTTTTTT
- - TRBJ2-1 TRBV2 CASRALRGSYNEQFF TGTGCCAGCAGGGCACTTAGGGGTTCCTACAATGAGCAGTTCTTC
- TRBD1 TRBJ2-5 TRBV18 CASSPRDREGETQYF TGTGCCAGCTCACCAAGGGACAGGGAGGGCGAGACCCAGTACTTC
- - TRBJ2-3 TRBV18 CASSPPSTTDTQYF TGTGCCAGCTCACCACCGTCTACCACAGATACGCAGTATTTT
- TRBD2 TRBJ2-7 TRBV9 CASSLAGVGYEQYF TGTGCCAGCAGCCTAGCGGGAGTGGGTTACGAGCAGTACTTC
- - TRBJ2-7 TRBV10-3 CAISVRGSNEQYF TGTGCCATCAGTGTGAGGGGGAGCAACGAGCAGTACTTC
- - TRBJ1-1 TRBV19 CASSITRQPNTEAFF TGTGCCAGTAGTATAACTAGGCAGCCGAACACTGAAGCTTTCTTT
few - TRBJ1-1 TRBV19 CASSSGGIEGNTEAFF TGTGCCAGTAGTAGCGGCGGTATTGAGGGAAACACTGAAGCTTTCTTT
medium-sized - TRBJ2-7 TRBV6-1 CASTGGGAGDEQYF TGTGCCAGCACCGGAGGTGGTGCTGGGGACGAGCAGTACTTC
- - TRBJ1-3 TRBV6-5 CASSSGAGNTIYF TGTGCCAGCAGTTCAGGGGCTGGAAACACCATATATTTT
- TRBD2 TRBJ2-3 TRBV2 CASSAGTSGIRPLAGSTDTQYF TGTGCCAGCAGTGCGGGGACTAGCGGGATCCGACCTTTGGCGGGTAGCACAGATACGCAGTATTTT
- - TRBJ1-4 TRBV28 CASSRRQAGNEKLFF TGTGCCAGCAGTCGCCGACAGGCCGGGAATGAAAAACTGTTTTTT
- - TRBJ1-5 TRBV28 CASGGQPQHF TGTGCCAGCGGTGGCCAGCCCCAGCATTTT
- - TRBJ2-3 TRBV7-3 CASSLRGKVADTQYF TGTGCCAGCAGCTTACGGGGGAAAGTCGCAGATACGCAGTATTTT
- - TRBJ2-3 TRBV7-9 CASSLAQGSDTQYF TGTGCCAGCAGCTTAGCCCAGGGCTCTGATACGCAGTATTTT
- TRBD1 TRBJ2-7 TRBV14 CASSRGQYSYEQYF TGTGCCAGCAGCCGGGGACAGTACTCCTACGAGCAGTACTTC
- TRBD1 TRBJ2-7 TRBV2 CASSGQGVHEQYF TGTGCCAGCAGCGGACAGGGGGTCCACGAGCAGTACTTC
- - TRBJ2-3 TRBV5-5 CASSLDWSSTDTQYF TGTGCCAGCAGCTTGGACTGGTCTAGCACAGATACGCAGTATTTT
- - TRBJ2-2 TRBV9 CASSARQAANTGELFF TGTGCCAGCAGCGCGAGACAAGCCGCGAACACCGGGGAGCTGTTTTTT
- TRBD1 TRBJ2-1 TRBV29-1 CSVDYNFGQGATYNEQFF TGCAGCGTTGACTATAACTTCGGACAGGGGGCAACCTACAATGAGCAGTTCTTC
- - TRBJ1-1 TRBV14 CASSPQGFPEAFF TGTGCCAGCAGCCCCCAGGGGTTCCCTGAAGCTTTCTTT
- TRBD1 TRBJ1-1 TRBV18 CASSPPGDRAASEAFF TGTGCCAGCTCACCACCGGGGGACAGGGCGGCGTCTGAAGCTTTCTTT